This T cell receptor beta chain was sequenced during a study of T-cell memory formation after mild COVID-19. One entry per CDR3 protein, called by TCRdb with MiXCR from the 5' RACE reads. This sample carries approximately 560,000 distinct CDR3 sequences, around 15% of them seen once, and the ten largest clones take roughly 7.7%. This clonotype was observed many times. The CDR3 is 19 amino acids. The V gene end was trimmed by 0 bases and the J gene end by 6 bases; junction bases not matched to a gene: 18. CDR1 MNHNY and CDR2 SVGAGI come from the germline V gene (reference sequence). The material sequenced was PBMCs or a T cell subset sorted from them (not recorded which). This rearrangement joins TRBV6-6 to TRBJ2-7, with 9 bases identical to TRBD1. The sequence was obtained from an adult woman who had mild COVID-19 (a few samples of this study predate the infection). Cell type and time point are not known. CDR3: CASSYSELLSGTGIGEQYF. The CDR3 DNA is TGTGCCAGCAGTTACTCGGAACTACTTTCCGGGACAGGGATTGGCGAGCAGTACTTC.